This passage covers 5 T cell receptor beta chains from one sample sequenced in a study of shared clonotypes between healthy human individuals (dated by TCRdb to about 2020). To prepare the library, the immunoSEQ multiplex PCR assay was applied. TCRdb provides this immuneACCESS table in a form limited to in-frame rearrangements. Some clones are lacking; in checked studies, under half of them reflect an unresolved V gene, and why the rest are absent is not known. The sample has around 530,000 clones on record, roughly four fifths of them singletons. The ten largest clonotypes hold about 12% of the sample. The sequencing sample was made of PBMCs. The receptors stem from a woman between 35 and 50 years old in good health. Some clones in this sample may be carry-over from other donors' samples.

The V gene is TRBV10-2, the J gene TRBJ2-7; possibly TRBD1 for D (6 bases). The germline CDR1 and CDR2 sequences are WSHSY and SAAADI. The CDR3 runs 13 residues. Trimming left V 7 bases short and J 3 bases short, with 13 bases between. The CDR3 loop is CASMTGQNYEQYF. The CDR3 DNA reads as TGCGCCAGCATGACCGGACAGAACTACGAGCAGTACTTC.

The chain has TRBV2 and TRBJ1-5, with D tentatively TRBD1 (6 bases). With 8 bases removed from V and 7 bases from J, the gap between germline ends came to 21 bases. From germline, CDR1 is SNHLY and CDR2 FYNNEI. The CDR3 length is 15 residues. CDR3 in DNA: TGTGCCAGCGGAAGAAACAGAGGGGGGTTCCAGCCCCAGCATTTT. Translation: CASGRNRGGFQPQHF.

The chain employs TRBV28 and TRBJ2-2; 7 bases align to TRBD1. CDR1 is MDHEN and CDR2 is SYDVKM in the germline V gene. V was pared by 5 bases and J by 3 bases, with 3 bases of the junction left unmatched. The CDR3 runs 14 residues. The DNA of the CDR3 is TGTGCCAGCAGTCCACAGGGGTACACCGGGGAGCTGTTTTTT. Its translation: CASSPQGYTGELFF.

The rearrangement links TRBV18 to TRBJ1-1; a possible D gene is TRBD1 (5 bases). With 3 bases removed from V and 4 bases from J, the gap between germline ends came to 18 bases. This CDR3 contains 16 residues. Germline V gene lookup returns CDR1 KGHSH and CDR2 LQKENI. This CDR3 reads CASSPGGGDDLTEAFF. CDR3 nucleotides: TGTGCCAGCTCACCTGGGGGGGGAGACGATCTCACTGAAGCTTTCTTT.

This clone was seen a few times. The V gene is TRBV7-9, the J gene TRBJ1-5; a weak D match, TRBD1 (5 bases). Germline assignment: CDR1 SEHNR and CDR2 FQNEAQ (reference sequence). The CDR3 spans 15 residues. The V and J ends lost 5 bases and 1 base respectively, with 12 bases between them. DNA for the CDR3: TGTGCCAGCAGCCCCGGGGCAGGAAGCAATCAGCCCCAGCATTTT. It specifies CASSPGAGSNQPQHF.